The 3 T cell receptor beta chains presented below share a single source sample, sequenced in a study of OX40 agonist ivuxolimab in advanced cancers. The table came from immunoSEQ multiplex PCR; TCRdb's copy has only in-frame clones and leaves some out. The sample has some 74,000 clones; more than 75% are singletons. The specimen was CD4+ or CD8+ T cells sorted from blood, collected in a trial of the OX40 agonist ivuxolimab. The receptors originated from an adult with an advanced solid tumor such as melanoma, head and neck, liver or kidney cancer.

In nucleotides, the CDR3 is TGTGCCAGCAGTGAAGCGCAGGGTCAACGTTCCGGCTACACCTTC. Its translation: CASSEAQGQRSGYTF. The rearrangement uses TRBV6-1 and TRBJ1-2; D might be TRBD1 (5 bases). The CDR3 runs 15 residues. CDR1 is MNHNS and CDR2 is SASEGT in the germline V gene. The V end was cut by 0 bases, the J end by 8 bases, with 16 bases between.

This clone was recorded only once. The chain joins TRBV5-1 to TRBJ2-1; 9 bases are a match to TRBD2. Germline V gene sequence: CDR1 SGHRS, CDR2 YFSETQ. CDR3 length: 14 residues. Germline trimming cut 4 bases from V and 9 bases from J; bases unmatched to any gene: 8. For the CDR3, the DNA is TGCGCCAGCAGCAAAGATAGCGGGGGAGGTGAGCAGTTCTTC. Translating gives CASSKDSGGGEQFF.

This clone was seen just once. The chain combines TRBV4-1 with TRBJ2-2, with D possibly being TRBD2 (7 bases). Germline-derived CDR1 and CDR2 are MGHRA and YSYEKL. CDR3 length: 17 amino acids. The V and J ends lost 2 bases and 4 bases respectively, with 17 bases between them. CDR3 amino acids: CASSQHFRGATTGELFF. CDR3 DNA: TGCGCCAGCAGCCAACATTTTCGGGGGGCCACCACCGGGGAGCTGTTTTTT.